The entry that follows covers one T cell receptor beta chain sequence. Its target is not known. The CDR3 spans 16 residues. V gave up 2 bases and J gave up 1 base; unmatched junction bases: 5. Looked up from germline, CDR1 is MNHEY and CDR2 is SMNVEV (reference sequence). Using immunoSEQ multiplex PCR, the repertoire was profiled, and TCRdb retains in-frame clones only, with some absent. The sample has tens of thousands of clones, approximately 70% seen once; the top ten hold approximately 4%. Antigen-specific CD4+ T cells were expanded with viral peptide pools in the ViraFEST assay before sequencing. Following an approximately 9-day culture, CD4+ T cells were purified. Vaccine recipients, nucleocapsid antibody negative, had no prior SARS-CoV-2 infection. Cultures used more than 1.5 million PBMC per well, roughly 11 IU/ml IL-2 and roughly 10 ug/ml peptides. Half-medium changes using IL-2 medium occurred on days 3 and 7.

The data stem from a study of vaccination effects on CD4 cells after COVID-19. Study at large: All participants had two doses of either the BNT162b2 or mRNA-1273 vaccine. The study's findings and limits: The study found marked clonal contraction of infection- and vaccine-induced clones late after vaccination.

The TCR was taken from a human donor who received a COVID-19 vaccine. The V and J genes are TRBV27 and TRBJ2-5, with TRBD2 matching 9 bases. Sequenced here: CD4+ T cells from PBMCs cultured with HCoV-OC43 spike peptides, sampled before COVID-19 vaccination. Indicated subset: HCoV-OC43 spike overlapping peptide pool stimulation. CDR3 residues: CASSLLARGGQETQYF. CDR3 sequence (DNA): TGTGCCAGCAGTTTACTCGCGCGGGGGGGCCAAGAGACCCAGTACTTC.